The 14 T cell receptor beta chains below were found in one sample sequenced in a study of T-cell reconstitution after alpha-beta-depleted transplantation in children. Preparation of the TCRbeta library was carried out with unique molecular identifiers. TCRdb reprocessed the PCR reads with MiXCR, giving one entry per CDR3 protein. The table lists fewer than 350,000 distinct CDR3 sequences, around a tenth of them singletons. The source material was peripheral blood, sampled 180 days after TCRalphabeta/CD19-depleted stem cell transplant. The receptor set was obtained from a male patient between 2 and 15 years old who had a stem cell transplant for chronic granulomatous disease, so the T cells may come from the graft donor.

This clonotype was seen many times. This chain uses TRBV6-1 with TRBJ2-2, with D maybe TRBD2 (7 bases). V was trimmed by 6 bases and J by 7 bases, leaving 21 bases between them. CDR3 length: 16 residues. Germline CDR1 reads MNHNS; CDR2 reads SASEGT. CDR3 coding DNA: TGTGCCAGCAGAAGTCTAGCGGCAGAGGGGGGCGGGGAGCTGTTTTTT. Amino acid sequence: CASRSLAAEGGGELFF.

The J gene is TRBJ2-7, the V gene TRBV10-3; the D gene is possibly TRBD2 (5 bases). This CDR3 is built from 14 residues. The germline V gene has CDR1 ENHRY and CDR2 SYGVKD. V was trimmed by 8 bases and J by 0 bases, leaving 14 bases between them. CDR3 amino acids: CAIRAGVNSYEQYF. The CDR3 nucleotides are TGTGCCATCCGGGCCGGGGTGAACTCCTACGAGCAGTACTTC.

Many counts were recorded for this clonotype. The chain has TRBV5-1 and TRBJ2-7; 11 bases are a match to TRBD2. Looked up from germline, CDR1 is SGHRS and CDR2 is YFSETQ. CDR3 length: 15 amino acids. V was clipped by 9 bases and J by 6 bases; unmatched bases: 14. CDR3 sequence: CATQRVAGGPSEQYF. DNA of the CDR3: TGCGCCACGCAGCGGGTAGCGGGAGGGCCCTCCGAGCAGTACTTC.

This clonotype was counted between two and nine times. CDR3 nucleotide sequence: TGTGCCTGGAGTGTATGGGGACCCGGGGAGCTGTTTTTT. Translation gives CAWSVWGPGELFF. The chain employs TRBV30 and TRBJ2-2; TRBD1 or TRBD2 may be the D gene (5 bases each). The CDR3 runs 13 residues. The V end lost 0 bases, the J end lost 6 bases, and 8 bases lay between the germline ends. Germline assignment: CDR1 GTSNPN and CDR2 SVGIG (reference sequence). Drawing the rest from reference TRBV30 and TRBJ2-2, the complete variable domain is SQTIHQWPATLVQPVGSPLSLECTVEGTSNPNLYWYRQAAGRGLQLLFYSVGIGQISSEVPQNLSASRPQDRQFILSSKKLLLSDSGFYLCAWSVWGPGELFFGEGSRLTVL.

In this sample, this clonotype turned up many times. DNA for the CDR3: TGTGCCAGCACCCGGGACAGGGGTCACACCGGGGAGCTGTTTTTT. It codes for CASTRDRGHTGELFF. V gene TRBV6-1 combines with J gene TRBJ2-2; 10 bases align to TRBD1. The CDR3 has 15 amino acids. The germline V gene has CDR1 MNHNS and CDR2 SASEGT. V lost 7 bases to trimming and J lost 3 bases; unmatched junction nucleotides: 5.

This clonotype was counted only a few times. The chain combines TRBV2 with TRBJ2-5; 12 nucleotides align to TRBD2. This CDR3 has 18 residues. Trimming cost V 5 bases and J 2 bases; bases outside gene matches: 12. Germline V CDR1 and CDR2: SNHLY, FYNNEI. The CDR3 nucleotides are TGTGCCAGCAGTCTCCTCCAGGGCCTAGCGGGAGGGCAAGAGACCCAGTACTTC. Its protein is CASSLLQGLAGGQETQYF. The full variable domain, completed using reference TRBV2 and TRBJ2-5, is EPEVTQTPSHQVTQMGQEVILRCVPISNHLYFYWYRQILGQKVEFLVSFYNNEISEKSEIFDDQFSVERPDGSNFTLKIRSTKLEDSAMYFCASSLLQGLAGGQETQYFGPGTRLLVL.

This clonotype showed up many times. The chain couples TRBV5-1 to TRBJ2-1; D is undetermined. Trimming pared 0 bases from V and 0 bases from J, leaving 7 bases between. The CDR3 sequence is 15 residues long. CDR1 is SGHRS and CDR2 is YFSETQ in the germline V gene. This CDR3 is CASSLVRSSYNEQFF. The CDR3 nucleotides are TGCGCCAGCAGCTTGGTTAGGAGCTCCTACAATGAGCAGTTCTTC.

In its sample, this clonotype was seen many times. V and J are TRBV20-1 and TRBJ2-7; 7 positions agree with TRBD2. The CDR3 is 13 residues long. Per the germline V gene, CDR1 is DFQATT and CDR2 is SNEGSKA (reference sequence). Germline trimming cut 6 bases from V and 5 bases from J; bases unmatched to any gene: 10. The CDR3 region is CSALRGSGNEQYF. The CDR3 bases are TGCAGTGCACTGCGGGGGTCCGGGAACGAGCAGTACTTC.

This clonotype was picked up a small number of times. The chain couples TRBV6-1 to TRBJ1-5, with D maybe TRBD1 (5 bases). V lost 6 bases and J 4 bases, leaving 13 bases between the germline ends. The CDR3 has 14 amino acids. Germline V gene sequence: CDR1 MNHNS, CDR2 SASEGT. DNA of the CDR3: TGTGCCAGCAGCCACATGCAGGGTAATCAGCCCCAGCATTTT. Translated, it gives CASSHMQGNQPQHF.

In this sample, this clonotype turned up many times. The chain carries TRBV9 and TRBJ2-7, with a tentative D call TRBD2 (5 bases). The CDR3 contains 15 residues. V lost 4 bases and J 4 bases, leaving 18 bases between the germline ends. CDR1 is SGDLS, CDR2 YYNGEE, per germline. The DNA for the CDR3 is TGTGCCAGCAGCTTGACGGGGAAAGAAGGGTACGAGCAGTACTTC. Translation: CASSLTGKEGYEQYF. Using reference TRBV9 and TRBJ2-7 for the parts outside the CDR3, the full variable domain is DSGVTQTPKHLITATGQRVTLRCSPRSGDLSVYWYQQSLDQGLQFLIQYYNGEERAKGNILERFSAQQFPDLHSELNLSSLELGDSALYFCASSLTGKEGYEQYFGPGTRLTVT.

This chain connects TRBV11-2 to TRBJ1-2; a weak D match, TRBD1 (5 bases). This CDR3 has 15 amino acids. Germline assignment: CDR1 SGHAT and CDR2 FQNNGV. V lost 0 bases and J 5 bases, leaving 13 bases between the germline ends. The CDR3: CASSLDPGWAYGYTF. CDR3 coding DNA: TGTGCCAGCAGCTTAGATCCAGGGTGGGCATATGGCTACACCTTC.

In its sample, this clonotype was seen many times. The chain couples TRBV5-5 to TRBJ2-1; D could derive from TRBD1 or TRBD2 (5 bases each). This CDR3 has 14 residues. With 0 bases removed from V and 9 bases from J, the gap between germline ends came to 13 bases. Germline loops: CDR1 SGHKS, CDR2 YYEKEE (reference sequence). The CDR3 nucleotides are TGTGCCAGCAGCTTGGCCCTCGGGACGGCTGAGCAGTTCTTC. This translates into CASSLALGTAEQFF.

In this sample, this clonotype turned up many times. The chain couples TRBV4-2 to TRBJ2-6; 12 positions agree with TRBD1. The CDR3 spans 19 residues. Trimming cost V 1 base and J 2 bases; bases outside gene matches: 6. Germline V gives CDR1 LGHNA, CDR2 YNFKEQ. The CDR3 sequence is CASSQGSGQGATGANVLTF. Written as DNA, the CDR3 is TGTGCCAGCAGCCAAGGGTCGGGACAGGGGGCGACTGGGGCCAACGTCCTGACTTTC.

This clonotype was seen repeatedly, ten times or more. J is TRBJ2-1 and V is TRBV28; 7 nucleotides agree with TRBD2. The ends lost 6 bases at V and 9 bases at J; junction bases unmatched: 14. Germline CDR1 reads MDHEN; CDR2 reads SYDVKM. There are 15 residues in the CDR3. The CDR3 sequence is CASRGLGLGSVEQFF. The CDR3 bases are TGTGCCAGCAGGGGGCTAGGACTAGGATCCGTTGAGCAGTTCTTC. The full variable domain, completed using reference TRBV28 and TRBJ2-1, is DVKVTQSSRYLVKRTGEKVFLECVQDMDHENMFWYRQDPGLGLRLIYFSYDVKMKEKGDIPEGYSVSREKKERFSLILESASTNQTSMYLCASRGLGLGSVEQFFGPGTRLTVL.